One sample yielded the 31 T cell receptor beta chains listed below, sequenced in a study of blood T cell repertoires in COVID-19. The table came from immunoSEQ multiplex PCR; TCRdb's copy has only in-frame clones and leaves some out. The table shows hundreds of thousands of clones, with nearly 90% occurring only once. Sequenced input: PBMCs or T cells enriched from blood (not recorded which). These receptors all stem from a woman under 40 who had recovered from COVID-19.

V gene TRBV7-9 combines with J gene TRBJ1-1; D may be TRBD1 (6 bases). V lost 5 bases to trimming and J lost 0 bases, with 13 bases between them. CDR3 length equals 15 residues. Germline V gene lookup returns CDR1 SEHNR and CDR2 FQNEAQ (reference sequence). The CDR3 DNA is TGTGCCAGCAGCCAGGGACATCCCATGAACACTGAAGCTTTCTTT. It encodes CASSQGHPMNTEAFF.

V gene TRBV5-5 combines with J gene TRBJ2-3, with 16 positions matching TRBD2. The trim removed 6 bases at V and 0 bases at J, leaving 4 bases unmatched. The CDR3 is made up of 17 amino acids. Germline loops: CDR1 SGHKS, CDR2 YYEKEE (reference sequence). CDR3 in DNA: TGTGCCAGCACGGGACTAGCGGGAGGGGACAGCACAGATACGCAGTATTTT. Its protein is CASTGLAGGDSTDTQYF.

The chain recombines TRBV10-3 with TRBJ2-3; D perhaps matches TRBD2 (7 bases). The CDR3 sequence is 16 residues long. CDR1 is ENHRY, CDR2 SYGVKD, per germline. Trimming removed 4 bases at V and 6 bases at J, with 20 bases between. The CDR3: CAISVWGAAGVDTQYF. The CDR3 region has the DNA TGTGCCATCAGTGTTTGGGGGGCGGCGGGAGTGGATACGCAGTATTTT.

The V call is TRBV6-5, the J call TRBJ2-1; TRBD2 agrees at 9 bases. Losses at the gene ends were 2 bases for V and 5 bases for J; bases not matched to a gene: 7. In germline, CDR1 is MNHEY, CDR2 SVGAGI. The CDR3 is made up of 16 amino acids. CDR3 nucleotide sequence: TGTGCCAGCAGTTACCGTACTAGCGGGTGGGACAATGAGCAGTTCTTC. Protein product: CASSYRTSGWDNEQFF.

V gene TRBV5-1 combines with J gene TRBJ2-1, with D unresolved. Germline V lookup: CDR1 SGHRS, CDR2 YFSETQ. Deletions cut 0 bases from V and 7 bases from J, with 8 bases between. The CDR3 has 13 amino acids. CDR3 residues: CASSLALENEQFF. The CDR3 DNA is TGCGCCAGCAGCTTGGCCCTAGAGAATGAGCAGTTCTTC.

The chain uses TRBV28 and TRBJ1-1; tentative D call: TRBD1 (6 bases). The CDR3 spans 13 residues. V lost 6 bases, J lost 3 bases, and 11 bases lay in between. Germline V CDR1 and CDR2: MDHEN, SYDVKM. The CDR3 region is CASREPGDTEAFF. CDR3 DNA: TGTGCCAGCAGGGAGCCAGGGGACACTGAAGCTTTCTTT.

Points on this clone: This specimen includes other DNA sequences encoding the same CDR3. This chain joins TRBV19 and TRBJ1-5; tentatively, D is TRBD1 (5 bases). V was clipped by 8 bases and J by 2 bases, with 13 bases between them. The CDR3 covers 14 residues. The germline gives CDR1 LNHDA, CDR2 SQIVND (reference sequence). The chain's CDR3 is CASSLGGGNQPQHF. CDR3 in DNA: TGTGCCAGTTCCTTGGGGGGGGGCAATCAGCCCCAGCATTTT.

The V and J genes are TRBV7-6 and TRBJ2-7; TRBD2 might be the D (5 bases). Between the trimmed V and J ends, which lost 2 bases and 3 bases, there was a span of 14 bases. There are 15 residues in the CDR3. The V gene's germline CDR1 is SGHVS and CDR2 FNYEAQ. CDR3 sequence (DNA): TGTGCCAGCAGCTTAAAAGCGGTATCCAGCTACGAGCAGTACTTC. It codes for CASSLKAVSSYEQYF. The full variable domain, its missing parts supplied by reference TRBV7-6 and TRBJ2-7, is GAGVSQSPRYKVTKRGQDVALRCDPISGHVSLYWYRQALGQGPEFLTYFNYEAQQDKSGLPNDRFSAERPEGSISTLTIQRTEQRDSAMYRCASSLKAVSSYEQYFGPGTRLTVT.

The chain has TRBV28 and TRBJ1-1; D not certain. The CDR3 runs 14 residues. Trimming shortened V by 3 bases and J by 1 base, and 9 bases separated the two germline ends. CDR1 is MDHEN and CDR2 is SYDVKM in the germline V gene. CDR3 amino acids: CASSLSLGNTEAFF. CDR3 coding DNA: TGTGCCAGCAGTTTGAGTCTAGGGAACACTGAAGCTTTCTTT.

This sequence joins TRBV7-3 and TRBJ2-3, with D possibly matching TRBD2 (6 bases). V dropped 2 bases and J dropped 2 bases, with 8 bases sitting between them. Germline V CDR1 and CDR2: SGHTA, FQGTGA. There are 14 residues in the CDR3. CDR3 region: CASSLAGPTDTQYF. Here the CDR3 DNA reads TGTGCCAGCAGCTTAGCGGGACCCACAGATACGCAGTATTTT.

The chain has TRBV7-3 and TRBJ2-1; D perhaps matches TRBD2 (6 bases). V shed 5 bases and J shed 1 base, with 15 bases lying between them. Looked up from germline, CDR1 is SGHTA and CDR2 is FQGTGA. CDR3 length: 16 amino acids. The CDR3 DNA is TGTGCCAGCAGCCTAGGCGGGATAAGGTCCTACAATGAGCAGTTCTTC. Translated: CASSLGGIRSYNEQFF.

The genes are TRBV24-1 and TRBJ1-5; D is unresolved. Trimming cost V 7 bases and J 0 bases, with 12 bases left between them. This CDR3 has 15 amino acids. Germline V gene data show CDR1 as KGHDR and CDR2 as SFDVKD. This chain's CDR3 is CATSQHGGSNQPQHF. The CDR3 region has the DNA TGTGCCACCAGCCAGCATGGCGGTAGCAATCAGCCCCAGCATTTT.

DNA of the CDR3: TGTGCCAGCAGCCCCGTGGACAGGGAGAACACCGGGGAGCTGTTTTTT. The encoded protein is CASSPVDRENTGELFF. The V gene is TRBV3-1 (or the pseudogene TRBV3-2), the J gene TRBJ2-2; 8 bases line up with TRBD1. Trimming at V came to 4 bases and at J to 1 base, leaving 5 bases not matched to a gene. Germline V gives CDR1 LGHDT, CDR2 YNNKEL (reference sequence). The CDR3 covers 16 residues.

The chain joins TRBV4-3 to TRBJ2-2; 7 bases align to TRBD2. Germline lookup yields CDR1 LGHNA and CDR2 YSLEER. This CDR3 is 17 amino acids long. Germline trimming cut 0 bases from V and 6 bases from J; bases unmatched to any gene: 10. This CDR3 reads CASSQESGAPGAGELFF. CDR3 nucleotide sequence: TGCGCCAGCAGCCAAGAGAGCGGGGCGCCGGGGGCCGGGGAGCTGTTTTTT.

This chain connects TRBV7-3 to TRBJ1-2; TRBD1 agrees at 9 bases. The CDR3 totals 13 residues. J was trimmed by 3 bases and V by 5 bases; bases with no gene match: 1. Germline-derived CDR1 and CDR2 are SGHTA and FQGTGA. The CDR3 DNA sequence: TGTGCCAGCAGCCGGGACAGGGACTATGGCTACACCTTC. It translates to CASSRDRDYGYTF.

The chain joins TRBV27 to TRBJ2-4, with 7 positions matching TRBD1. The CDR3 loop spans 18 amino acids. The V segment lost 2 bases and the J segment 2 bases; nucleotides outside the gene matches: 12. Germline CDR1 and CDR2: MNHEY and SMNVEV (reference sequence). The CDR3 here is CASSLRSTGLFPKNIQYF. The CDR3 DNA reads as TGTGCCAGCAGTTTACGTTCGACAGGGCTTTTTCCCAAAAACATTCAGTACTTC.

This clone was seen only once. The CDR3 DNA reads as TGTGCCAGCAGCCATATGACTGGTGCGACGGGCTACACCTTC. It is translated as CASSHMTGATGYTF. This chain joins TRBV3-1 (or the pseudogene TRBV3-2) and TRBJ1-2; D gene uncertain. CDR3 size: 14 residues. Germline V CDR1 and CDR2: LGHDT, YNNKEL (reference sequence). Trimming took 3 bases from V and 8 from J, leaving 16 bases between them.

The CDR3: CASSLALGGSGYGYTF. In DNA form, the CDR3 reads TGTGCCAGCAGCTTGGCCCTCGGGGGTAGTGGCTATGGCTACACCTTC. The V gene is TRBV5-8, the J gene TRBJ1-2, with a possible D match to TRBD1 (5 bases). The CDR3 is 16 residues long. The V end was cut by 0 bases, the J end by 4 bases, with 16 bases between. Germline CDR1 and CDR2: SGHTS and YDEGEE.

CDR3 sequence (DNA): TGCGCCAGCAGCTCTACAGCTCCAAGTGATGGCTACACCTTC. Translated: CASSSTAPSDGYTF. This chain joins TRBV5-1 and TRBJ1-2; D uncertain. Germline values: CDR1 SGHRS, CDR2 YFSETQ. Trimming took 3 bases from V and 6 from J, leaving 15 bases between them. The CDR3 loop spans 14 amino acids. Combining the CDR3 with reference TRBV5-1 and TRBJ1-2 gives the whole variable domain KAGVTQTPRYLIKTRGQQVTLSCSPISGHRSVSWYQQTPGQGLQFLFEYFSETQRNKGNFPGRFSGRQFSNSRSEMNVSTLELGDSALYLCASSSTAPSDGYTFGSGTRLTVV.

This sequence joins TRBV5-1 and TRBJ2-7; 9 bases align to TRBD2. The CDR3 length is 16 residues. V lost 3 bases and J lost 6; bases outside the gene matches: 13. CDR1 and CDR2 (germline): SGHRS, YFSETQ. The DNA for the CDR3 is TGCGCCAGCAGCTACATGCAAAGATTAGCGGGGGTCGAGCAGTACTTC. This translates into CASSYMQRLAGVEQYF.

The rearrangement links TRBV14 to TRBJ2-1, with TRBD1 matching 9 bases. Losses at the gene ends were 4 bases for V and 7 bases for J; bases not matched to a gene: 11. CDR1 SGHDN and CDR2 FVKESK come from the germline V gene. This CDR3 contains 16 residues. The CDR3: CASSPRPGQGENEQFF. CDR3 sequence (DNA): TGTGCCAGCAGCCCGCGACCGGGACAGGGTGAAAATGAGCAGTTCTTC.

The chain has TRBV9 and TRBJ2-1, with D possibly TRBD1 on 6 matching bases. There are 14 residues in the CDR3. V lost 3 bases to trimming and J lost 4 bases, with 11 bases between them. Germline CDR1 SGDLS, CDR2 YYNGEE. This CDR3 reads CASSAYRDYNEQFF. The CDR3 DNA is TGTGCCAGCAGCGCATACAGGGATTACAATGAGCAGTTCTTC.

The chain employs TRBV7-9 and TRBJ2-1; D is perhaps TRBD2 (6 bases). There are 17 residues in the CDR3. In germline, CDR1 is SEHNR, CDR2 FQNEAQ (reference sequence). Trimming shortened V by 4 bases and J by 0 bases, and 16 bases separated the two germline ends. The CDR3: CASSSRDFESSYNEQFF. CDR3 in DNA: TGTGCCAGCAGCTCCCGGGACTTTGAAAGCTCCTACAATGAGCAGTTCTTC.

This chain uses TRBV7-8 with TRBJ1-1, with D possibly matching TRBD1 (5 bases). The germline V gene has CDR1 SGHVS and CDR2 FQNEAQ. The germline V and J ends were trimmed by 1 base and 1 base, with 7 bases remaining between them. CDR3 size: 14 residues. CDR3 nucleotide sequence: TGTGCCAGCAGCTTAGAGACAGCGAACACTGAAGCTTTCTTT. Its protein product is CASSLETANTEAFF. Looking up the rest from reference TRBV7-8 and TRBJ1-1 gives the full variable domain: GAGVSQSPRYKVAKRGQDVALRCDPISGHVSLFWYQQALGQGPEFLTYFQNEAQLDKSGLPSDRFFAERPEGSVSTLKIQRTQQEDSAVYLCASSLETANTEAFFGQGTRLTVV.

This clone has only one observation. This chain uses TRBV7-9 with TRBJ2-2, with 7 bases lining up with TRBD2. CDR3 size: 15 residues. The V gene's germline CDR1 is SEHNR and CDR2 FQNEAQ (reference sequence). V was clipped by 7 bases and J by 6 bases; unmatched bases: 11. CDR3 in DNA: TGTGCCAGCACGTCGGGGACTACGTCGTCCGGGGAGCTGTTTTTT. Translation: CASTSGTTSSGELFF. Combining the CDR3 with reference TRBV7-9 and TRBJ2-2 gives the whole variable domain DTGVSQNPRHKITKRGQNVTFRCDPISEHNRLYWYRQTLGQGPEFLTYFQNEAQLEKSRLLSDRFSAERPKGSFSTLEIQRTEQGDSAMYLCASTSGTTSSGELFFGEGSRLTVL.

This rearrangement joins TRBV2 to TRBJ1-2; TRBD1 agrees at 10 bases. The V gene end was trimmed by 8 bases and the J gene end by 3 bases; junction bases not matched to a gene: 3. Germline V gene data show CDR1 as SNHLY and CDR2 as FYNNEI. The CDR3 is 13 amino acids. The CDR3 nucleotides read TGTGCCAGCCTGGGGACAGGGGACTATGGCTACACCTTC. This gives the protein CASLGTGDYGYTF. Looking up the rest from reference TRBV2 and TRBJ1-2 gives the full variable domain: EPEVTQTPSHQVTQMGQEVILRCVPISNHLYFYWYRQILGQKVEFLVSFYNNEISEKSEIFDDQFSVERPDGSNFTLKIRSTKLEDSAMYFCASLGTGDYGYTFGSGTRLTVV.

This chain links TRBV28 with TRBJ1-2, with D possibly matching TRBD1 (5 bases). The germline gives CDR1 MDHEN, CDR2 SYDVKM. There are 15 residues in the CDR3. The V end was cut by 2 bases, the J end by 7 bases, with 17 bases between. The CDR3 loop reads CASSLVAGWRGGYTF. CDR3 in DNA: TGTGCCAGCAGTTTAGTGGCCGGGTGGAGGGGTGGCTACACCTTC.

This clone appeared a single time. V and J are TRBV7-2 and TRBJ1-4; no clear D gene. The V gene's germline CDR1 is SGHTA and CDR2 FQGNSA. The CDR3 extends over 15 amino acids. Trimming pared 0 bases from V and 15 bases from J, leaving 20 bases between. DNA of the CDR3: TGTGCCAGCAGCTTAGCTCGGTCGGACTTGGGTTCAGTGTTTTTT. Translating gives CASSLARSDLGSVFF. Complete variable domain (other parts from reference TRBV7-2 and TRBJ1-4): GAGVSQSPSNKVTEKGKDVELRCDPISGHTALYWYRQSLGQGLEFLIYFQGNSAPDKSGLPSDRFSAERTGGSVSTLTIQRTQQEDSAVYLCASSLARSDLGSVFFGSGTQLSVL.

The chain uses TRBV27 and TRBJ1-6; 7 nucleotides match TRBD1. Germline loops: CDR1 MNHEY, CDR2 SMNVEV (reference sequence). This CDR3 is 13 amino acids long. With 6 bases clipped from V and 10 bases from J, the junction kept 6 bases outside the gene matches. The CDR3 DNA sequence: TGTGCCAGCAGCACAGGGGTAAAATCACCCCTCCACTTT. This sequence encodes CASSTGVKSPLHF.

This clone was detected once. The chain carries TRBV12-5 and TRBJ2-5; 7 nucleotides agree with TRBD1. V was pared by 4 bases and J by 1 base, with 3 bases of the junction left unmatched. CDR3 length equals 14 residues. Germline CDR1 LGHNT, CDR2 FRNRAP. CDR3 bases: TGTGCTAGTGGTTCCGGGACAGCCCAAGAGACCCAGTACTTC. The encoded protein is CASGSGTAQETQYF.

This clone was counted a single time. V usage is TRBV6-6 and J usage is TRBJ1-3, with D possibly TRBD1 on 6 matching bases. Trimming took 6 bases from V and 1 from J, leaving 10 bases between them. Germline-derived CDR1 and CDR2 are MNHNY and SVGAGI (reference sequence). CDR3 length equals 14 residues. CDR3 sequence (DNA): TGTGCCAGCAGGGTAACAGGGTCTGGAAACACCATATATTTT. It codes for CASRVTGSGNTIYF.